Listed below are T cell receptor beta chains from one sample, sequenced in a study of blood T cell repertoires in COVID-19. The table came from immunoSEQ multiplex PCR; TCRdb's copy has only in-frame clones and leaves some out. The repertoire holds 150,000 to 160,000 clones, 91% seen once, with about 0.55% in the top ten. Sequencing input: peripheral blood. All receptors derive from a man aged 50-59 years with acute or convalescent COVID-19. The CDR3 runs from the conserved cysteine through the conserved F or W. The D gene is left open where the match is weak. Not all rows give a size; the values are once, few, many and, for expanded clones, a class.

v_gene,len,j_gene,abundance,d_gene,CDR3aa,CDR3nt
TRBV30,17,TRBJ2-3,.,TRBD2,CAWSKGLAGALSDTQYF,TGTGCCTGGAGTAAGGGACTAGCGGGAGCATTGTCAGATACGCAGTATTTT
TRBV7-8,16,TRBJ1-6,.,.,CASSEQGGINNSPLHF,TGTGCCAGCAGCGAACAGGGTGGTATCAATAATTCACCCCTCCACTTT
TRBV5-1,14,TRBJ2-3,.,.,CASLQGTSTDTQYF,TGCGCCAGCTTACAGGGGACTAGCACAGATACGCAGTATTTT
TRBV5-1,15,TRBJ1-2,.,TRBD1,CASSTSGTGAYGYTF,TGCGCCAGCAGCACGTCCGGGACAGGCGCCTATGGCTACACCTTC
TRBV2,14,TRBJ1-4,.,.,CARQGITTNEKLFF,TGTGCCAGACAGGGTATTACAACTAATGAAAAACTGTTTTTT
TRBV3-1/TRBV3-2,15,TRBJ2-1,.,TRBD2,CASSHPGLADNEQFF,TGTGCCAGCAGCCATCCGGGACTAGCGGACAATGAGCAGTTCTTC
TRBV29-1,13,TRBJ2-3,.,TRBD2,CSVVAGGTDTQYF,TGCAGCGTTGTAGCGGGGGGCACAGATACGCAGTATTTT
TRBV5-8,15,TRBJ2-3,.,TRBD2,CASSFRSGITDTQYF,TGTGCCAGCAGCTTCCGTAGCGGGATCACAGATACGCAGTATTTT
TRBV3-1/TRBV3-2,18,TRBJ1-6,.,TRBD1,CASSSGWTGGTYNSPLHF,TGTGCCAGCAGCTCTGGGTGGACAGGGGGAACTTATAATTCACCCCTCCACTTT
TRBV6-5,14,TRBJ1-2,.,.,CASSGTTTVYGYTF,TGTGCCAGCAGCGGAACCACGACAGTCTATGGCTACACCTTC
TRBV7-3,18,TRBJ1-1,.,TRBD1,CASSPTPRDSLMNTEAFF,TGTGCCAGCAGCCCAACACCCCGGGACAGCTTAATGAACACTGAAGCTTTCTTT
TRBV6-6,17,TRBJ2-4,.,TRBD1,CASSRDRQGRVKNIQYF,TGTGCCAGCAGTCGGGACCGACAGGGTAGGGTTAAAAACATTCAGTACTTC
TRBV14,17,TRBJ2-3,.,TRBD2,CASSQVLLAGVSDTQYF,TGTGCCAGCAGCCAAGTTCTGCTAGCGGGAGTATCAGATACGCAGTATTTT
TRBV28,16,TRBJ1-2,few,TRBD1,CASSLLGDRGFNGYTF,TGTGCCAGCAGTCTTCTGGGGGACAGGGGATTTAATGGCTACACCTTC
TRBV15,14,TRBJ2-3,.,TRBD2,CATSRLGGADTQYF,TGTGCCACCAGCAGACTGGGGGGGGCAGATACGCAGTATTTT
TRBV7-3,16,TRBJ2-2,once,.,CASSPRRAGNTGELFF,TGTGCCAGCAGCCCTCGGCGAGCGGGGAACACCGGGGAGCTGTTTTTT
TRBV6-5,14,TRBJ1-2,.,TRBD1,CASRTGTGDPGYTF,TGTGCCAGCAGAACCGGGACAGGGGATCCTGGCTACACCTTC
TRBV7-8,16,TRBJ1-5,.,TRBD1,CASSNGQGNGNQPQHF,TGTGCCAGCAGCAATGGACAGGGGAACGGCAATCAGCCCCAGCATTTT
TRBV5-1,16,TRBJ2-5,once,TRBD1,CASSLETGTGEETQYF,TGCGCCAGCAGCTTGGAGACCGGGACAGGGGAAGAGACCCAGTACTTC
TRBV21-1,13,TRBJ1-6,few,.,CASSKVQGAPLHF,TGTGCCAGCAGCAAAGTACAGGGAGCACCCCTCCACTTT
TRBV6-2/TRBV6-3,15,TRBJ2-5,once,.,CASSVPGRSVETQYF,TGTGCCAGCAGCGTACCGGGGAGAAGCGTGGAGACCCAGTACTTC
TRBV15,16,TRBJ2-2,.,TRBD1,CATRSSGQGTTGELFF,TGTGCCACCAGGTCATCGGGACAGGGGACGACCGGGGAGCTGTTTTTT
TRBV19,14,TRBJ1-1,.,.,CASSRTELNTEAFF,TGTGCCAGTAGTAGGACAGAGTTGAACACTGAAGCTTTCTTT
TRBV9,18,TRBJ2-1,.,TRBD2,CASSVGLAGAPSYNEQFF,TGTGCCAGCAGCGTAGGACTAGCGGGGGCCCCCTCCTACAATGAGCAGTTCTTC
TRBV4-3,17,TRBJ1-3,.,.,CASSQALTGLSGNTIYF,TGCGCCAGCAGCCAAGCCCTAACAGGCCTCTCTGGAAACACCATATATTTT
TRBV6-1,15,TRBJ2-6,.,.,CASSERDSGANVLTF,TGTGCCAGCAGTGAACGGGACTCTGGGGCCAACGTCCTGACTTTC
TRBV19,18,TRBJ2-7,.,TRBD2,CASSILGLAGPMSYEQYF,TGTGCCAGTAGTATACTTGGACTAGCGGGACCAATGTCCTACGAGCAGTACTTC
TRBV6-6,15,TRBJ1-6,.,.,CASSPRTAVRSPLHF,TGTGCCAGCAGTCCACGGACAGCGGTACGGTCACCCCTCCACTTT
TRBV7-6,17,TRBJ2-1,.,TRBD2,CASSLDATSGSNNEQFF,TGTGCCAGCAGCTTAGACGCGACTAGCGGATCGAACAATGAGCAGTTCTTC
TRBV6-5,13,TRBJ1-2,.,.,CASSSGVLLGYTF,TGTGCCAGCAGTTCTGGAGTTCTACTTGGCTACACCTTC
TRBV19,17,TRBJ2-1,few,TRBD2,CASSTRTSGSSYNEQFF,TGTGCCAGTAGTACACGGACTAGCGGGAGCTCCTACAATGAGCAGTTCTTC
TRBV28,13,TRBJ1-2,once,TRBD1,CAIQGGPRYGYTF,TGTGCCATCCAGGGGGGACCGCGCTATGGCTACACCTTC
TRBV7-2,15,TRBJ2-1,.,TRBD2,CASSLRSGTYNEQFF,TGTGCCAGCAGCTTGCGTAGCGGGACCTACAATGAGCAGTTCTTC
TRBV19,14,TRBJ1-1,few,TRBD1,CASSKGQAGTEAFF,TGTGCCAGTAGTAAGGGACAGGCGGGCACTGAAGCTTTCTTT
TRBV2,15,TRBJ1-5,.,TRBD1,CASRADRGLLQPQHF,TGTGCCAGCAGGGCGGACAGGGGGCTGTTGCAGCCCCAGCATTTT
TRBV3-1/TRBV3-2,14,TRBJ1-5,.,TRBD1,CASSQGQGGQPQHF,TGTGCCAGCAGCCAGGGACAGGGGGGTCAGCCCCAGCATTTT
TRBV7-9,15,TRBJ2-2,.,TRBD1,CASSPPPTGAGELFF,TGTGCCAGCAGCCCACCCCCAACAGGGGCCGGGGAGCTGTTTTTT
TRBV15,21,TRBJ1-3,.,TRBD1,CATSREISGQALQNSGNTIYF,TGTGCCACCAGCAGAGAGATATCGGGACAGGCACTTCAAAACTCTGGAAACACCATATATTTT
TRBV9,16,TRBJ2-4,.,TRBD2,CASSAMGGGPKNIQYF,TGTGCCAGCAGCGCAATGGGGGGAGGGCCCAAAAACATTCAGTACTTC
TRBV7-2,17,TRBJ1-3,once,.,CASSHMGGPYSGNTIYF,TGTGCCAGTAGCCACATGGGGGGTCCATACTCTGGAAACACCATATATTTT
TRBV6-6,14,TRBJ1-5,.,TRBD1,CASKAGTDNQPQHF,TGTGCCAGCAAGGCTGGGACAGACAATCAGCCCCAGCATTTT
TRBV28,16,TRBJ2-5,once,TRBD2,CASSPGTSGSRGAQYF,TGTGCCAGCAGTCCTGGGACTAGCGGGAGCCGGGGGGCCCAGTACTTC
TRBV30,14,TRBJ1-2,once,.,CACQTYDYRYGYTF,TGTGCCTGCCAAACATACGATTATCGCTATGGCTACACCTTC
TRBV28,14,TRBJ1-3,.,.,CASRSGISGNTIYF,TGTGCCAGCAGGTCGGGGATCTCTGGAAACACCATATATTTT
TRBV3-1/TRBV3-2,13,TRBJ2-3,.,.,CASSQAGVDTQYF,TGTGCCAGCAGCCAGGCAGGGGTTGATACGCAGTATTTT
TRBV5-4,15,TRBJ1-5,.,.,CASSLGGQYNQPQHF,TGTGCCAGCAGCTTGGGTGGGCAGTACAATCAGCCCCAGCATTTT
TRBV19,14,TRBJ1-6,.,TRBD1,CATGTGGADSPLHF,TGTGCCACCGGGACAGGGGGCGCGGATTCACCCCTCCACTTT
TRBV5-1,14,TRBJ2-7,.,.,CASSFRDSYYEQYF,TGCGCCAGCAGCTTTCGTGACAGCTACTACGAGCAGTACTTC
TRBV6-5,15,TRBJ1-5,.,.,CASRDYRSSNQPQHF,TGTGCCAGCAGGGACTACAGGTCTAGCAATCAGCCCCAGCATTTT
TRBV5-1,17,TRBJ2-2,.,TRBD2,CASSLVSGGPNTGELFF,TGCGCCAGCAGCTTGGTTAGCGGGGGGCCGAACACCGGGGAGCTGTTTTTT
TRBV11-2,15,TRBJ2-1,once,TRBD2,CASSLAGGAYNEQFF,TGTGCCAGCAGCTTAGCGGGGGGGGCCTACAATGAGCAGTTCTTC
TRBV11-1,15,TRBJ1-5,.,.,CASSLNTYSNQPQHF,TGTGCCAGCAGCTTAAACACGTATAGCAATCAGCCCCAGCATTTT
TRBV6-5,16,TRBJ2-3,.,.,CASSSGILSFGDTQYF,TGTGCCAGCAGTTCGGGGATCTTATCGTTTGGAGATACGCAGTATTTT